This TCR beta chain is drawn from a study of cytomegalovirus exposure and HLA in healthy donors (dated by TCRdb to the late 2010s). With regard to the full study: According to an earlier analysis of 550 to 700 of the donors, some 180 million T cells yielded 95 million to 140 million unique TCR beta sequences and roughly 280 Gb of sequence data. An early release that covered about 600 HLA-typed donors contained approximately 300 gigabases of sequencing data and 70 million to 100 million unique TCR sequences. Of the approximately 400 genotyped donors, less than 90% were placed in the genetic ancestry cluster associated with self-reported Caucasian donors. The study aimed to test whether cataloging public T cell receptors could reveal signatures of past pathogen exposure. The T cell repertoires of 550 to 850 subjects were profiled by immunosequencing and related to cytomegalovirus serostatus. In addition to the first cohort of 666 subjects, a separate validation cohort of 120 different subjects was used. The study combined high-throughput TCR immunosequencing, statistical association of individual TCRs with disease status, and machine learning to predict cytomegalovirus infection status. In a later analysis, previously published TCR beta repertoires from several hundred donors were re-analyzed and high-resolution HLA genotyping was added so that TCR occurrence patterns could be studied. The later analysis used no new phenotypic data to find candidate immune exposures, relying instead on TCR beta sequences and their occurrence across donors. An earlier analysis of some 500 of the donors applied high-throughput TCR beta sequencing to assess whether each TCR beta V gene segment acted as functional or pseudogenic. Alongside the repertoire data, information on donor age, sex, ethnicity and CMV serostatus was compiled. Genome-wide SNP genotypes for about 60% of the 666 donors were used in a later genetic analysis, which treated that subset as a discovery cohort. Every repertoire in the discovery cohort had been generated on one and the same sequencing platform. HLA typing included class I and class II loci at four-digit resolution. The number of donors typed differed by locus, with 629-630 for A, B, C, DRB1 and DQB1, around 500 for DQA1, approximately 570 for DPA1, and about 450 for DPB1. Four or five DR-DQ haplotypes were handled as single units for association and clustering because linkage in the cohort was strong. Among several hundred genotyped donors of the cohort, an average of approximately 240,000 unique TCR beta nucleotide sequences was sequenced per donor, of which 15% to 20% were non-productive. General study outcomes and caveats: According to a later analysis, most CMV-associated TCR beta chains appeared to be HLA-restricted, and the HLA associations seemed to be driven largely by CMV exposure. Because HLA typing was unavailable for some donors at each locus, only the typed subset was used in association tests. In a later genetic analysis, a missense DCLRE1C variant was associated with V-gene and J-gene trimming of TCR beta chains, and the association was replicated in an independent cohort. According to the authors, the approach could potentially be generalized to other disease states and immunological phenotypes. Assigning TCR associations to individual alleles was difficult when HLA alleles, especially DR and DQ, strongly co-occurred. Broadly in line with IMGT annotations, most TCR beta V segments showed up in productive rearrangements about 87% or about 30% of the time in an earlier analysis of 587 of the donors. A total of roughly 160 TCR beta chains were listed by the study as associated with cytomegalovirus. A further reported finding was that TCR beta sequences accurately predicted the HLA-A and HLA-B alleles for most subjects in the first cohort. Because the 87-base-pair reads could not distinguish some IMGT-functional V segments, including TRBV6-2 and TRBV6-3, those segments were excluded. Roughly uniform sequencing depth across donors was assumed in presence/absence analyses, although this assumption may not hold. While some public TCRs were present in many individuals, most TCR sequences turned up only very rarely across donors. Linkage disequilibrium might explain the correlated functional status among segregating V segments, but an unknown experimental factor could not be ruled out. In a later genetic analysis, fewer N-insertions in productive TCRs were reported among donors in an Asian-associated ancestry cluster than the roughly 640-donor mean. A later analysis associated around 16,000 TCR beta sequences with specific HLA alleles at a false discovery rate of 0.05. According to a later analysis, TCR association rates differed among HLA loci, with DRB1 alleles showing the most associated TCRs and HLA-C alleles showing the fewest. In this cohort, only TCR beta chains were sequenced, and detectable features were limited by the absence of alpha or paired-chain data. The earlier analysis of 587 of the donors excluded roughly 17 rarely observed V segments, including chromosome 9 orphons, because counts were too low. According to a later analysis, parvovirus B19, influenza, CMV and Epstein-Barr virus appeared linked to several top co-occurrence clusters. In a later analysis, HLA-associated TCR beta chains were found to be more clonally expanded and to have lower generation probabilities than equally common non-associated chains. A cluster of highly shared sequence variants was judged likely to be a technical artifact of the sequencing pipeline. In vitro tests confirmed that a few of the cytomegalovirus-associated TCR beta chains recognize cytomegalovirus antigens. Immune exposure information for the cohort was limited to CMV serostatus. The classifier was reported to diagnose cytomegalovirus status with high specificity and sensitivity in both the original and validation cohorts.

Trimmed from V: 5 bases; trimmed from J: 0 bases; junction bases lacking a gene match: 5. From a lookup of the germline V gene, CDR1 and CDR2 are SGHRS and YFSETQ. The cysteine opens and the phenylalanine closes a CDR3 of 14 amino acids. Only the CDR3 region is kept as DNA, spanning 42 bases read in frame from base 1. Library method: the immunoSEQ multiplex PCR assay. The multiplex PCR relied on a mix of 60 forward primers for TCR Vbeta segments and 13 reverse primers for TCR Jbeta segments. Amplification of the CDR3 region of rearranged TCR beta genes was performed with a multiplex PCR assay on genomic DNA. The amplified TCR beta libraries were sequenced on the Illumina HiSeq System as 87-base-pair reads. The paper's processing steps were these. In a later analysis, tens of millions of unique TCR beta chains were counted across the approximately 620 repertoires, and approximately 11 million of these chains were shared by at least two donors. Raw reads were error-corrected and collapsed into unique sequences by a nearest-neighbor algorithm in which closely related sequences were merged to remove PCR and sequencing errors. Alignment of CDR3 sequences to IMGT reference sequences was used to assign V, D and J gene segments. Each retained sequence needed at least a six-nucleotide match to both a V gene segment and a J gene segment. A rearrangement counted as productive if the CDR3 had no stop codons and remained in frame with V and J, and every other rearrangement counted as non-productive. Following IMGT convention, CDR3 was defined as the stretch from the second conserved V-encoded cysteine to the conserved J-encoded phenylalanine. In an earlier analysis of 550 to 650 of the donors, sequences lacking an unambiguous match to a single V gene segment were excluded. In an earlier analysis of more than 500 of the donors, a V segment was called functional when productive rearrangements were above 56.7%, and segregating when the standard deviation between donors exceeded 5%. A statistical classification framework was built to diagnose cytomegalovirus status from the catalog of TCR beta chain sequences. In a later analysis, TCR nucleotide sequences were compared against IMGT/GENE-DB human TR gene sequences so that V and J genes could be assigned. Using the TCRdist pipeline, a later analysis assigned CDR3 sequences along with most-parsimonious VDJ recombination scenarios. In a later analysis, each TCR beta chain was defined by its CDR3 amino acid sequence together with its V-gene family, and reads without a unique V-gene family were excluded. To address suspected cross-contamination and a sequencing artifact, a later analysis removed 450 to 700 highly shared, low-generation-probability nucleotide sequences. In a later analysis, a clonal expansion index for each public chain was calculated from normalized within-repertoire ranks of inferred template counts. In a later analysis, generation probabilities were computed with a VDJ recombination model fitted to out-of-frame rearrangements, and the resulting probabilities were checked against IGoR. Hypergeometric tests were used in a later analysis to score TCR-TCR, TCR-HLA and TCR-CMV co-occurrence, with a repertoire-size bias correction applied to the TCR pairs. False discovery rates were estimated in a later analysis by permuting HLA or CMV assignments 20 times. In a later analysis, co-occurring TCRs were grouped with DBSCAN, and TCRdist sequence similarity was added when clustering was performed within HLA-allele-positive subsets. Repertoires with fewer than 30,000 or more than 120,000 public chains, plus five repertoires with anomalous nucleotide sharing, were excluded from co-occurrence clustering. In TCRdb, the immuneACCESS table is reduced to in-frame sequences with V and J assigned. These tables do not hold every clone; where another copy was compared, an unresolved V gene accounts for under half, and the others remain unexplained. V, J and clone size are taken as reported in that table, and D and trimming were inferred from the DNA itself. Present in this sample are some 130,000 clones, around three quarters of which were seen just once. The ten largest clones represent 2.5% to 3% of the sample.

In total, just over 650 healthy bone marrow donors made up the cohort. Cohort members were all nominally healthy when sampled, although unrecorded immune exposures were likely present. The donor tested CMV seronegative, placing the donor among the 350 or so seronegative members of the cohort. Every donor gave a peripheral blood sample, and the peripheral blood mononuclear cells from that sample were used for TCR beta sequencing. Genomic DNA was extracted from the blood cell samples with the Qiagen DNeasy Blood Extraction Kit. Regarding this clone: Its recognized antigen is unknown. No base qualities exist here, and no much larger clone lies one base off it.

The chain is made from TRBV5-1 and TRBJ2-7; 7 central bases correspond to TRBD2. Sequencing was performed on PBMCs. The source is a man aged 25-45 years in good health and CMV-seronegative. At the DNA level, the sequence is TGCGCCAGCAGAGCGGGCGGGGGCTCCTACGAGCAGTACTTC. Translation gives CASRAGGGSYEQYF.